Here is one T cell receptor (beta chain) with its context. It lacks a known antigen. Nothing much larger sits one base from this clone, and base qualities are not available. The junction shows trimming of 1 base on V and 8 bases on J, plus 14 bases between the germline ends. The germline V gene supplies CDR1 SNHLY and CDR2 FYNNEI. The CDR3, from cysteine to phenylalanine, totals 14 residues. The kept DNA is CDR3 alone, 42 bases in frame from the first base. The source of the sample is a study of blood T cell repertoires in COVID-19 (dated by TCRdb to 2020 to 2022). Regarding the complete study: Samples from collaborators originated in the United States, Italy and Spain and spanned both the acute and convalescent phases of COVID-19. The dataset comprised deeply sampled blood TCRbeta repertoires from subjects exposed to, actively infected with, or recovered from COVID-19. Where available, HLA class I and class II types were obtained from metadata supplied by the sample provider rather than from assay-based typing. The prospective study material was composed of cDNA or gDNA derived from T cells, B-cell-depleted T cells, or PBMCs. The repertoires were made available in a free public database intended to serve as a resource for research on the immune response to SARS-CoV-2. A de-identified subject ID, COVID-19 status, age in years and sex were almost always included in the sample metadata. The samples were drawn from two sources: the first 160 participants of the ongoing ImmuneRACE study, and 950 to 1,500 subjects contributed by 6 global collaborators. Broad study findings and their caveats: Clinical and demographic metadata were provided uncurated, with the amount varying by source and participant.

Collaborating institutions collected whole blood in K2EDTA tubes following their own protocols. Collaborator samples were shipped for TCRbeta analysis as frozen whole blood, isolated PBMCs, or DNA extracted from either sample type. The immunoSEQ Assay, a bias-controlled multiplex PCR, was used to amplify TCRbeta CDR3 regions from genomic DNA. Concerning the study's data processing: The number of nucleated cells in each sample was estimated from the amplification of reference gene primers within the assay. Sequence reads were collapsed and filtered to measure the absolute abundance of every unique TCRbeta CDR3 rearrangement. For each sample, productive Simpson clonality was calculated as the square root of Simpson's diversity index over productive rearrangements. Sourced from immuneACCESS, this table was stored by TCRdb with only in-frame sequences that have V and J called. A share of the clones is absent; for the studies checked, an unresolved V gene accounts for under half, and the remainder has no known explanation. For V, J and clone size, that table is used; D and trimming come from the DNA. The sample records roughly 90,000 clones, around 87% of which are singletons. Clones ranked in the top ten supply more than 0.85% of the sample.

This sequence originates from a human donor in a cohort sampled during active COVID-19. Sequencing was done on a sample of peripheral blood. The sequence links TRBV2 to TRBJ1-2; TRBD1 is possibly the D segment (5 matching bases). The CDR3 protein: CASSEGGRTSGYTF. The DNA sequence follows: TGTGCCAGCAGTGAAGGGGGCAGGACCTCAGGCTACACCTTC.